This T cell receptor beta chain was obtained from a study of cytomegalovirus exposure and HLA in healthy donors. V lost 7 bases and J 1 base, leaving 14 bases between the germline ends. The V gene's germline CDR1 is MNHEY and CDR2 SVGAGI. This CDR3 is built from 14 residues. Concerning this clone itself: The antigen is undetermined.

The PCR was carried out with 60 Vbeta primers and 13 Jbeta primers. TCRdb's table, derived via immunoSEQ multiplex PCR, lists solely in-frame clones and lacks some. The data contain about 130,000 clones, about two thirds of them singletons. General observations from the study: Common viral pathogens seemed, in a later analysis, to connect with several of the most significant clusters. Through in vitro validation, three CMV-associated chains were shown to be specific for CMV antigens. Despite most TCR sequences being rare, some public TCRs occurred in many donors. Presence/absence analyses assumed roughly uniform sequencing depth across donors.

Sequencing was carried out using PBMCs. V gene TRBV6-5 combines with J gene TRBJ2-7; a possible D gene is TRBD1 (6 bases). The receptor was isolated from a woman aged 60 to 75 in good health and CMV-seropositive. The CDR3 is CASKTDSPSYEQYF. The CDR3 nucleotides read TGTGCCAGCAAGACGGACAGCCCTTCCTACGAGCAGTACTTC.